This TCR beta chain stems from a study of blood T cells in healthy people across ages (dated by TCRdb to 2013 to 2016). Looking at the study overall: Template switching captured roughly one uniquely barcoded TCR beta cDNA molecule per two T cells in model experiments. Two additional independent replicas of 1 million unique cDNA reads from the same blood draw were analyzed for two donors (one aged 18 to 29 and one aged 80 or older). Four age groups were formed from the donors: young (average 16 years), middle-aged (around 37), aged (around 62) and long-lived (about 80). Age-related changes in TCR beta repertoire diversity were measured in the study by deep sequencing normalized with unique cDNA molecular identifiers. To avoid experimental bias, donors of different ages were randomly spread across the sequencing lanes.

Broader findings and caveats from the paper: As age increased, observed TCR beta diversity per million T cells dropped in a roughly linear way, and a significant reduction was already evident by age around 41. The percentage of naive T cells measured by flow cytometry correlated strongly with observed TCR beta diversity. Because donor CMV infection status was unknown, age-related changes in expanded clonotypes were potentially confounded. Conclusive comparison of naive and antigen-experienced compartments was prevented by the profiling of bulk unsorted PBMCs. Estimates of total diversity based on one million sequenced T cells were considered lower bounds and underestimates. The long-lived group showed more naive CD4+ T cells, fewer expanded clones and increased TCR diversity than the aged group, suggesting age selection.

Library prep was done by 5' RACE. A second PCR of roughly 7 to 11 cycles was run with a J-beta primer mix and a sample-barcoded 5' primer. A template-switch 5' adaptor carrying 12 random nucleotides introduced a unique molecular identifier onto each TCR beta cDNA molecule. Each sample yielded at least 2.5 million CDR3-containing paired-end reads. First-strand cDNA was synthesized from all RNA with the Mint cDNA synthesis kit, primed by a TRBC-specific oligonucleotide. All cDNA was treated with uracil-DNA glycosylase and then went through a first 18-cycle PCR with the universal primers M1SS and BC2_uni_R. The authors' pipeline ran thus. For normalization, 1 million high-quality reads were randomly selected from each sample, with every read carrying a distinct molecular identifier. Instead of being binned into consensus sequences, reads that shared molecular identifiers were thrown out. MiTCR, set to a Q25 quality threshold and the strictest error-elimination algorithm, was used for CDR3 identification, clonotype clustering and error correction. Lower-bound total TCR beta diversity was estimated with a nonparametric unseen species model using Euler transformation. The public sequencing data were trimmed at Q25 with fastp and processed into clonotypes with MiXCR by TCRdb, which kept only in-frame beta chains. Identical CDR3 protein sequences are pooled into one entry, listed with their most common genes and DNA. The V and J calls were determined by TCRdb, not by the authors. Within this sample are 1.8 million or so distinct CDR3 sequences, with 35% to 50% of them counted one time only. In total, the top ten clones hold roughly 23% of the sample.

This clonotype was recorded a few times. The specificity of this receptor is unknown. Base quality data are lacking; no much larger clone is found one base away. Systemically healthy Caucasian individuals from Russia, 35 to 40 in total and aged about 6 to 90 years, were included as donors. Around 9.7 milliliters of peripheral blood were collected from each donor into EDTA-treated Vacutainer tubes. Ficoll-Paque density-gradient centrifugation was used to isolate PBMCs, with at least 6.5 million obtained per sample. Trizol reagent was used to extract total RNA from the PBMCs, yielding at least 6 micrograms per sample. Naive CD45RAhigh/CD27high T cell percentages were measured by flow cytometry on a PBMC aliquot from every donor. The origin of this receptor is a human donor in good health. The sequencing input was blood.

The nucleotide sequence is TGTGCCAGCAGCTTAATCACGGGGGCCCCCTACAATGAGCAGTTCTTC. Translated, it gives CASSLITGAPYNEQFF. The V gene is TRBV7-3 and the J gene is TRBJ2-1; the D region may be TRBD1 or TRBD2, each matching 6 bases equally. V is pared back by 1 base and J by 2 bases, with 12 bases lying between the germline termini. The cysteine opens and the phenylalanine closes a CDR3 of 16 amino acids. Here the CDR3 DNA is all that survives: 48 bases in frame from base 1. For CDR1 and CDR2, the germline V gene lists SGHTA and FQGTGA.